This T cell receptor (beta chain) was identified during a study of response to subunit inactivated influenza vaccine. Findings and caveats of the study: The authors offered the suggestion that each seasonal influenza vaccination recruits few new T cells.

TCRdb reprocessed the RT-PCR reads via MiXCR and lists one record per CDR3 protein. The repertoire has 700,000 to 900,000 distinct CDR3 sequences, 20% to 25% of them found once; the top ten carry around 9.6%. With 6 bases clipped from V and 7 bases from J, the junction kept 15 bases outside the gene matches. Germline values: CDR1 DFQATT, CDR2 SNEGSKA (reference sequence). This CDR3 comprises 15 residues. Remarks on this clonotype: Antigen specificity is unknown.

Sequenced material: PBMCs from blood, taken roughly 5 days after vaccination. The chain has TRBV20-1 and TRBJ2-1, with 7 positions matching TRBD2. The receptor comes from a man between 45 and 60 years old who received an inactivated influenza vaccine. DNA of the CDR3: TGCAGTGCACGGTACCTGGGGACTATATTGAATGAGCAGTTCTTC. It specifies CSARYLGTILNEQFF.